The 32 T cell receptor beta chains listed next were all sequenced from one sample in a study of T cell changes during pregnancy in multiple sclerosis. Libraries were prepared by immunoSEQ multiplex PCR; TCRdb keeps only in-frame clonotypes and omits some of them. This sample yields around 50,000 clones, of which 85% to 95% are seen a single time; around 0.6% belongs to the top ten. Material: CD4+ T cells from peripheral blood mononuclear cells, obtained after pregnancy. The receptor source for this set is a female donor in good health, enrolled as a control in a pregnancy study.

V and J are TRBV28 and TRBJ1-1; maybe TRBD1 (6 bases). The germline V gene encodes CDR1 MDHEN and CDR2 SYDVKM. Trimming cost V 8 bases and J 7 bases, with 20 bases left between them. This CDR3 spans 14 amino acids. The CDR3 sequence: CASRDPTGWGEAFF. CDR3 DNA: TGTGCCAGCCGAGACCCTACAGGGTGGGGTGAAGCTTTCTTT.

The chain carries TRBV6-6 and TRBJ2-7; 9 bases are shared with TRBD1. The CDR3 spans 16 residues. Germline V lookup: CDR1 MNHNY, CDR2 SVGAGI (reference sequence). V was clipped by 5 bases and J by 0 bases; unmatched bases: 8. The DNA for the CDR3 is TGTGCCAGCAGTGGACCGGGGACAGGGAGCTCCTACGAGCAGTACTTC. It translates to CASSGPGTGSSYEQYF.

CDR3 protein: CASSAYGEQFF. CDR3 in DNA: TGTGCCAGTAGTGCGTACGGGGAGCAGTTCTTC. The chain links TRBV19 to TRBJ2-1, with D unclear. The CDR3 sequence is 11 residues long. Looked up from germline, CDR1 is LNHDA and CDR2 is SQIVND (reference sequence). V lost 5 bases and J 10 bases, leaving 9 bases between the germline ends.

The CDR3 here is CATGGGLAKNIQYF. DNA for the CDR3: TGTGCCACCGGGGGGGGGCTAGCCAAAAACATTCAGTACTTC. The chain joins TRBV10-3 to TRBJ2-4; 8 nucleotides line up with TRBD2. This CDR3 region has 14 residues. CDR1 and CDR2 from the germline V gene are ENHRY and SYGVKD. J gave up 0 bases and V 10 bases, and 5 bases lay outside the gene matches.

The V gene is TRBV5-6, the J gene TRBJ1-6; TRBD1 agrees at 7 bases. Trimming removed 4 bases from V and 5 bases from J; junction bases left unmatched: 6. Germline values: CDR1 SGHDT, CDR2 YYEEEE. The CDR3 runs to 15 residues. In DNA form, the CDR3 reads TGTGCCAGCAGCCAGGGACAGCGGAATAATTCACCCCTCCACTTT. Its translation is CASSQGQRNNSPLHF.

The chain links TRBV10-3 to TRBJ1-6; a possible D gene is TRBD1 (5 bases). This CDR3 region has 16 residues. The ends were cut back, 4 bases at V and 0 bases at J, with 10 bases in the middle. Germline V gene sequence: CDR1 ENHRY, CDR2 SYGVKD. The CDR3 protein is CAISGRGSSYNSPLHF. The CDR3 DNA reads TGTGCCATCAGTGGAAGGGGAAGCTCCTATAATTCACCCCTCCACTTT.

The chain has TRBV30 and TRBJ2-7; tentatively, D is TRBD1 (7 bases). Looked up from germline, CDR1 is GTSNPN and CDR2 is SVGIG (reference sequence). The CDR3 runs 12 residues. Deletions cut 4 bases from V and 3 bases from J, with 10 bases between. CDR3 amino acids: CAWNRGGYEQYF. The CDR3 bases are TGTGCCTGGAACAGGGGAGGCTACGAGCAGTACTTC.

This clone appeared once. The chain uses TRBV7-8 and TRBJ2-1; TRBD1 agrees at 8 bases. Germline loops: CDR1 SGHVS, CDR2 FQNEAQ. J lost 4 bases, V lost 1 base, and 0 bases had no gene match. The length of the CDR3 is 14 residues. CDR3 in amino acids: CASSLGTGYNEQFF. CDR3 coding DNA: TGTGCCAGCAGCTTAGGGACAGGGTACAATGAGCAGTTCTTC.

The CDR3 protein is CAITSGYEQYF. CDR3 bases: TGTGCCATCACGAGCGGCTACGAGCAGTACTTC. The rearrangement links TRBV10-3 to TRBJ2-7, with a possible D match to TRBD2 (5 bases). The germline V and J ends were trimmed by 7 bases and 3 bases, with 7 bases remaining between them. CDR3 size: 11 residues. In germline, CDR1 is ENHRY, CDR2 SYGVKD.

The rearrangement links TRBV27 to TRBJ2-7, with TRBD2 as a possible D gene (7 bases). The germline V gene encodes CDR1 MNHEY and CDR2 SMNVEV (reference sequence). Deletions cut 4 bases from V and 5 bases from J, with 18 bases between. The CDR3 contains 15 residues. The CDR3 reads CASSSVERGGHEQYF. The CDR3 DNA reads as TGTGCCAGCAGTTCCGTCGAGCGCGGGGGCCACGAGCAGTACTTC.

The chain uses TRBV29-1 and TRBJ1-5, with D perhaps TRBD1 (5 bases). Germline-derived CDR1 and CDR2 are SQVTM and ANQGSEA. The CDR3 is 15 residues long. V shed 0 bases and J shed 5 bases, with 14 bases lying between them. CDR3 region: CSVEDLGGGDQPQHF. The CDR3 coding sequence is TGCAGCGTTGAAGATCTGGGCGGGGGAGATCAGCCCCAGCATTTT. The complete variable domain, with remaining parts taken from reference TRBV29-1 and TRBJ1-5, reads SAVISQKPSRDICQRGTSLTIQCQVDSQVTMMFWYRQQPGQSLTLIATANQGSEATYESGFVIDKFPISRPNLTFSTLTVSNMSPEDSSIYLCSVEDLGGGDQPQHFGDGTRLSIL.

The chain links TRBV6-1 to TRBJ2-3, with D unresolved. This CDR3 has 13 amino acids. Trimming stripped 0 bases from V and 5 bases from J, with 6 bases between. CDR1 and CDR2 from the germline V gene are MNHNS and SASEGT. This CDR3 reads CASSEAPVDTQYF. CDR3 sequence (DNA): TGTGCCAGCAGTGAAGCGCCGGTAGATACGCAGTATTTT.

CDR3 amino acids: CASSPTGGTYNEQFF. CDR3 bases: TGTGCCAGCAGCCCAACCGGGGGAACCTACAATGAGCAGTTCTTC. The chain is built from TRBV5-4 and TRBJ2-1, with TRBD2 as a possible D gene (6 bases). The CDR3 runs to 15 residues. The V gene lost 4 bases and the J gene lost 2 bases, with 13 bases spanning the gap. Germline V gene sequence: CDR1 SGHNT, CDR2 YYREEE (reference sequence).

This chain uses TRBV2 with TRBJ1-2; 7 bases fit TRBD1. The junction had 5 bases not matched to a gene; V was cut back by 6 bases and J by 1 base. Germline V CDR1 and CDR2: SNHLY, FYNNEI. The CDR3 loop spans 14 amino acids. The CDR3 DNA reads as TGTGCCAGCAGAGGACAGGCTCTTAACTATGGCTACACCTTC. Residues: CASRGQALNYGYTF.

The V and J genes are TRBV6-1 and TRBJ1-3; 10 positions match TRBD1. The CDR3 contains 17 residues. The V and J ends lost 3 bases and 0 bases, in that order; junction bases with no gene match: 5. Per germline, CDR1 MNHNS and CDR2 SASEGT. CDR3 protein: CASSDWTGGLSGNTIYF. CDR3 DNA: TGTGCCAGCAGTGATTGGACAGGGGGTCTCTCTGGAAACACCATATATTTT.

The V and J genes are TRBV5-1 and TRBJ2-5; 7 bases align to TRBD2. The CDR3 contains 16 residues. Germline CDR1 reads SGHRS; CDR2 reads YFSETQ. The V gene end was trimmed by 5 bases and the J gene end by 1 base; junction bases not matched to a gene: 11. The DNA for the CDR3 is TGCGCCAGCAGTTATACTTTAGCGGGCATCCAAGAGACCCAGTACTTC. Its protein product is CASSYTLAGIQETQYF.

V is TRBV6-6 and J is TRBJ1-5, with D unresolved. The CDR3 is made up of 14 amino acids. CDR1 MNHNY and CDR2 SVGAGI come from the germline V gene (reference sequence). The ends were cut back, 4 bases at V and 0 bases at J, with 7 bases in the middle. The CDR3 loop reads CASSSEYSNQPQHF. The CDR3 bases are TGTGCCAGCAGTTCTGAGTATAGCAATCAGCCCCAGCATTTT.

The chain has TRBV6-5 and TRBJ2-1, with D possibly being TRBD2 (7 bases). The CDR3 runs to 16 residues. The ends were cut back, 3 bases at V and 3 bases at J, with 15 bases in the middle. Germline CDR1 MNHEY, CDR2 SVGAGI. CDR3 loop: CASSYSGGPLYNEQFF. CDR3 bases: TGTGCCAGCAGTTATTCCGGGGGGCCCCTCTACAATGAGCAGTTCTTC.

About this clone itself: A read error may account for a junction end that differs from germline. CDR3 DNA: TGTGCCAGCTCTCCACCGCCAGGGCCTGAAGCTTTCTTT. Its translation is CASSPPPGPEAFF. The chain links TRBV18 to TRBJ1-1, with D perhaps matching TRBD1 (5 bases). The germline CDR1 and CDR2 sequences are KGHSH and LQKENI. The length of the CDR3 is 13 residues.

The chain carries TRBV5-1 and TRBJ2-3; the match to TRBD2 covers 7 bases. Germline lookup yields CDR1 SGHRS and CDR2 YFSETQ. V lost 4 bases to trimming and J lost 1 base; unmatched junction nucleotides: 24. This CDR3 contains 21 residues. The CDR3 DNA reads TGCGCCAGCAGCCACGGGAGGACGGTGGCGGGAGTCGCTCCTGGCACAGATACGCAGTATTTT. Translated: CASSHGRTVAGVAPGTDTQYF.

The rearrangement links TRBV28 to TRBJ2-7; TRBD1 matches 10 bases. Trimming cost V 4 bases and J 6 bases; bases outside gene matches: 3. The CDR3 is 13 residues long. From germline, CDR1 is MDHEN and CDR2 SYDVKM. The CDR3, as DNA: TGTGCCAGCAGTTGGGACAGGGGAAGCGAGCAGTACTTC. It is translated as CASSWDRGSEQYF.

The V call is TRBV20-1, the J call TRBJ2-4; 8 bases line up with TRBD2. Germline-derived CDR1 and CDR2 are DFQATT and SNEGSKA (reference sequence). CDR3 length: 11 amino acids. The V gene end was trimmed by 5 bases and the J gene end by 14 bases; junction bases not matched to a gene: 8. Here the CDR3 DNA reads TGCAGTGCTGGGACTAGTCTCCCTAAGTACTTC. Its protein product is CSAGTSLPKYF.

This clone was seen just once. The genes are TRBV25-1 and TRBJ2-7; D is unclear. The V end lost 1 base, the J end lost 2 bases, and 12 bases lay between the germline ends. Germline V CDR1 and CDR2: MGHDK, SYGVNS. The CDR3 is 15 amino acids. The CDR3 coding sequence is TGTGCCAGCAGTGAATTGACTGGCCCTACCTACGAGCAGTACTTC. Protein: CASSELTGPTYEQYF.

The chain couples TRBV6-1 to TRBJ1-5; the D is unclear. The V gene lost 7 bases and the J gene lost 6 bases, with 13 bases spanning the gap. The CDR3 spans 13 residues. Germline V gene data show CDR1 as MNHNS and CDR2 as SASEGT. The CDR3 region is CASKVGRGQPQHF. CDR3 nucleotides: TGTGCCAGCAAGGTGGGTCGGGGTCAGCCCCAGCATTTT.

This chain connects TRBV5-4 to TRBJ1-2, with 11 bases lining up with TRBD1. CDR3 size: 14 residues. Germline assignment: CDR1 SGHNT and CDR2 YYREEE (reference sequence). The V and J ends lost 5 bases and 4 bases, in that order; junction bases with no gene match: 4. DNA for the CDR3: TGTGCCAGCAGGGTCGGGACAGGGGGCTATGGCTACACCTTC. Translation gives CASRVGTGGYGYTF.

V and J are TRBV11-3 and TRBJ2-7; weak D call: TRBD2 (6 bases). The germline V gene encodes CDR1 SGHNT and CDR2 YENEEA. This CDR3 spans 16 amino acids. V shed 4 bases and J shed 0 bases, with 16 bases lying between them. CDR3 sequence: CASSSHSTTSSYEQYF. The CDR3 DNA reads TGTGCCAGCAGCTCACACTCGACGACTAGCTCCTACGAGCAGTACTTC.

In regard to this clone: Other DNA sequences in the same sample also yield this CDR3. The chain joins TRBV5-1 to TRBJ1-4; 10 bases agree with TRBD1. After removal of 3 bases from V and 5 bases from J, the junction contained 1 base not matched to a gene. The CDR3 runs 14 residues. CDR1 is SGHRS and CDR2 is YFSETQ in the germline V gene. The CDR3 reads CASSSGQGNEKLFF. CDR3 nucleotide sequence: TGCGCCAGCAGCTCGGGACAGGGGAATGAAAAACTGTTTTTT. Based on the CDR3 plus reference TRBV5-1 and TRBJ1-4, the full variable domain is KAGVTQTPRYLIKTRGQQVTLSCSPISGHRSVSWYQQTPGQGLQFLFEYFSETQRNKGNFPGRFSGRQFSNSRSEMNVSTLELGDSALYLCASSSGQGNEKLFFGSGTQLSVL.

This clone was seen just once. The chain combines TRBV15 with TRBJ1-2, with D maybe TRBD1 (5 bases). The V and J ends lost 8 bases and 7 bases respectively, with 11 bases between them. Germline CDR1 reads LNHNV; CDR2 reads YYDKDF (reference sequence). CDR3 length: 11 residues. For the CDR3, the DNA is TGTGCCACCGACGGGGGGGGTGGCTACACCTTC. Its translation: CATDGGGGYTF.

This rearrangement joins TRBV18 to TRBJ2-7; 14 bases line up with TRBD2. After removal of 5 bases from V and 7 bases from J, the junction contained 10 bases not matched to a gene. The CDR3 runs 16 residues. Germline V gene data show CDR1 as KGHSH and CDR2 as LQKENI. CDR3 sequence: CASSAGTSGRVREQYF. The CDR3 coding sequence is TGTGCCAGCTCAGCAGGGACTAGCGGGAGAGTAAGGGAGCAGTACTTC. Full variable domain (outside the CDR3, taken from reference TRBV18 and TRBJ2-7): NAGVMQNPRHLVRRRGQEARLRCSPMKGHSHVYWYRQLPEEGLKFMVYLQKENIIDESGMPKERFSAEFPKEGPSILRIQQVVRGDSAAYFCASSAGTSGRVREQYFGPGTRLTVT.

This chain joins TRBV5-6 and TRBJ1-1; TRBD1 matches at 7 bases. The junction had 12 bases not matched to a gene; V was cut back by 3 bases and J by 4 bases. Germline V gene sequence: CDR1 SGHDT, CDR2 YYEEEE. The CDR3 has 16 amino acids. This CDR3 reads CASSSRTGNWITEAFF. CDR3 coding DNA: TGTGCCAGCAGCTCGAGGACAGGTAACTGGATCACTGAAGCTTTCTTT.

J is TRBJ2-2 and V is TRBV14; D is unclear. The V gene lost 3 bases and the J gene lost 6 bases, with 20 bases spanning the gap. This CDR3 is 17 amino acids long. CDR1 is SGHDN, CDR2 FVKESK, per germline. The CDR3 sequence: CASSQVHLAFTSGELFF. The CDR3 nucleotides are TGTGCCAGCAGCCAGGTTCACTTAGCTTTCACCTCCGGGGAGCTGTTTTTT.

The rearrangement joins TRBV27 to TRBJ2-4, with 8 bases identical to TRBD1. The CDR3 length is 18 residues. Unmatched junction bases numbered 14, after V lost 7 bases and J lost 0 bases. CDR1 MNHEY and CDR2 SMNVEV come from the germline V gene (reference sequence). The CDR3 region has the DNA TGTGCCAGCAACTCCGGGACAGGAAGGTCCCTAGCCAAAAACATTCAGTACTTC. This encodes CASNSGTGRSLAKNIQYF.